The 25 T cell receptor beta chains reported below all come from one sample, sequenced in a study of CD8+CD57+ T cells in acquired aplastic anemia (dated by TCRdb to the late 2010s). The patients picked for sequencing were ones in whom flow cytometry had shown an expansion of CD8+CD57+ cells. TCRdb lists the instrument as Illumina HiSeq 2000. TCR beta VDJ combination and CDR3 sequence profiling used genomic DNA as the template. TCRdb ran its own pipeline on the public reads, namely fastp trimming at Q25 and MiXCR clone calling, and kept in-frame beta chains. Here each entry gathers all rows of one CDR3 protein and keeps the most common genes and DNA. The sample profile shows about 180,000 distinct CDR3 sequences; approximately 48% of them were found once. Approximately 13% of the sample is held by the ten biggest clonotypes. Sequencing was done on a sample of sorted CD4+, CD8+, or CD8+CD57+ T cells (not recorded which) from PBMCs. These receptors all come from a human donor with aplastic anemia.

The genes are TRBV6-1 and TRBJ1-3; weak D call: TRBD1 (5 bases). Germline V CDR1 and CDR2: MNHNS, SASEGT. V gave up 8 bases and J gave up 0 bases, with 11 bases separating them. This CDR3 has 14 amino acids. CDR3 sequence: CASRRGFSGNTIYF. The CDR3 DNA reads TGTGCCAGCCGGAGGGGCTTCTCTGGAAACACCATATATTTT.

This clonotype was picked up many times. This sequence joins TRBV20-1 and TRBJ2-7, with D maybe TRBD2 (6 bases). V lost 4 bases to trimming and J lost 6 bases, with 19 bases between them. The CDR3 has 14 residues. Germline V lookup: CDR1 DFQATT, CDR2 SNEGSKA (reference sequence). The CDR3 loop reads CSATEPGLHSEQYF. The CDR3 nucleotides read TGCAGTGCTACAGAACCAGGACTACACTCCGAGCAGTACTTC.

There are many counts of this clonotype. The gene calls are TRBV7-9 and TRBJ1-1; unclear D gene. V was clipped by 6 bases and J by 0 bases, with 8 bases between them. Germline values: CDR1 SEHNR, CDR2 FQNEAQ (reference sequence). This CDR3 comprises 13 residues. CDR3 in amino acids: CASRRDMNTEAFF. The CDR3 DNA is TGTGCCAGCAGGCGGGATATGAACACTGAAGCTTTCTTT. Supplemented by reference TRBV7-9 and TRBJ1-1, the full variable domain reads DTGVSQNPRHKITKRGQNVTFRCDPISEHNRLYWYRQTLGQGPEFLTYFQNEAQLEKSRLLSDRFSAERPKGSFSTLEIQRTEQGDSAMYLCASRRDMNTEAFFGQGTRLTVV.

This chain connects TRBV20-1 to TRBJ1-1; no firm D call. This CDR3 is built from 14 residues. Trimming removed 3 bases from V and 8 bases from J, with 19 bases in between. Germline CDR1 DFQATT, CDR2 SNEGSKA (reference sequence). CDR3 DNA: TGCAGTGCTAGCAGGCAGCTACTCCTTGGAGAAGCTTTCTTT. Amino acids: CSASRQLLLGEAFF.

Concerning this clonotype itself: A single base separates this from a much larger clone, so it may be a read error. The conserved phenylalanine or tryptophan is not found at the CDR3 terminus, so this likely reflects a read error. The genes are TRBV20-1 and TRBJ2-3, with D maybe TRBD2 (7 bases). V dropped 3 bases and J dropped 2 bases, with 21 bases sitting between them. Germline CDR1 DFQATT, CDR2 SNEGSKA (reference sequence). This CDR3 has 17 residues. DNA for the CDR3: TGCAGTGCTAGCCACCCCTTAGGGGGGGCGATCACAGATACGCAGTATCTT. Protein sequence: CSASHPLGGAITDTQYL.

This clonotype was seen many times. At one end, the junction sequence differs from germline, possibly due to a read error. V gene TRBV7-2 combines with J gene TRBJ1-2, with 8 nucleotides matching TRBD1. Germline V gene sequence: CDR1 SGHTA, CDR2 FQGNSA. The CDR3 sequence is 14 residues long. DNA of the CDR3: TGCGCCAGCAGCTTGGGACAGGTTAACTATGGCTACACCTTC. Its protein is CASSLGQVNYGYTF.

V usage is TRBV19 and J usage is TRBJ2-7, with D unresolved. In germline, CDR1 is LNHDA, CDR2 SQIVND (reference sequence). The CDR3 is 13 amino acids. The V end lost 5 bases, the J end lost 4 bases, and 12 bases lay between the germline ends. Here the CDR3 DNA reads TGTGCCAGTAGTGCTCTCGGTGGTTACGAGCAGTACTTC. Amino acids: CASSALGGYEQYF.

The CDR3 DNA is TGTGCCAGCAGCTTGGGGGGCCAGAATGAAAAACTGTTTTTT. Its protein is CASSLGGQNEKLFF. The J gene is TRBJ1-4, the V gene TRBV7-8; tentatively, D is TRBD1 (6 bases). V was cut by 3 bases and J by 5 bases, with 10 bases left in between. CDR1 and CDR2 (germline): SGHVS, FQNEAQ. This CDR3 is built from 14 residues.

The chain links TRBV25-1 to TRBJ2-1; D is possibly TRBD2 (6 bases). The ends were cut back, 4 bases at V and 5 bases at J, with 12 bases in the middle. Germline V gives CDR1 MGHDK, CDR2 SYGVNS. The CDR3 covers 14 residues. CDR3 DNA: TGTGCCAGCAGTGGAAGGACTATCCACAATGAGCAGTTCTTC. This gives the protein CASSGRTIHNEQFF.

The V gene is TRBV2, the J gene TRBJ1-3; no clear D. Germline V gene lookup returns CDR1 SNHLY and CDR2 FYNNEI. The CDR3 totals 14 residues. Trimming took off 2 bases at V and 4 bases at J, with 9 bases between the two ends. CDR3 residues: CASSESSSGNTIYF. The CDR3 bases are TGTGCCAGCAGTGAATCTTCATCCGGAAACACCATATATTTT.

This clonotype was picked up many times. This sequence joins TRBV7-8 and TRBJ2-3, with D possibly matching TRBD1 (7 bases). The CDR3 extends over 16 amino acids. V was cut by 5 bases and J by 8 bases, with 23 bases left in between. CDR1 and CDR2 (germline): SGHVS, FQNEAQ. The CDR3 sequence: CASSIWTGAGSGTQYF. The CDR3 DNA follows: TGTGCCAGCAGCATCTGGACAGGCGCCGGGAGTGGTACGCAGTATTTT.

This clonotype has more than one count but fewer than ten. The chain carries TRBV3-1 and TRBJ1-1; TRBD1 matches at 10 bases. This CDR3 comprises 15 residues. Germline V gene data show CDR1 as LGHDT and CDR2 as YNNKEL (reference sequence). V shed 6 bases and J 1 base; nucleotides not matched to a gene: 5. CDR3 loop: CASRPGTGANTEAFF. The CDR3 nucleotides read TGTGCCAGCAGACCGGGGACAGGGGCGAACACTGAAGCTTTCTTT.

This sequence joins TRBV5-1 and TRBJ1-6, with D uncertain. There are 13 residues in the CDR3. Germline V gene lookup returns CDR1 SGHRS and CDR2 YFSETQ. The V end was cut by 3 bases, the J end by 7 bases, with 8 bases between. CDR3 residues: CASSSLPNSPLHF. CDR3 sequence (DNA): TGCGCCAGCAGCTCATTACCAAATTCACCCCTCCACTTT.

The chain joins TRBV2 to TRBJ1-2; possible D gene TRBD1, 6 bases. The germline V and J ends were trimmed by 8 bases and 2 bases, with 12 bases remaining between them. Germline CDR1 SNHLY, CDR2 FYNNEI. There are 13 residues in the CDR3. The CDR3 reads CASGPTGNYGYTF. As DNA, the CDR3 is TGTGCCAGCGGGCCGACAGGCAACTATGGCTACACCTTC.

This clonotype has ten or more counts. The J gene is TRBJ2-7, the V gene TRBV14; D not certain. The CDR3 extends over 13 amino acids. V lost 0 bases to trimming and J lost 2 bases, with 5 bases between them. Germline assignment: CDR1 SGHDN and CDR2 FVKESK. The CDR3 loop reads CASSQDWAYEQYF. CDR3 nucleotide sequence: TGTGCCAGCAGCCAAGACTGGGCCTACGAGCAGTACTTC. Complete variable domain (other parts from reference TRBV14 and TRBJ2-7): EAGVTQFPSHSVIEKGQTVTLRCDPISGHDNLYWYRRVMGKEIKFLLHFVKESKQDESGMPNNRFLAERTGGTYSTLKVQPAELEDSGVYFCASSQDWAYEQYFGPGTRLTVT.

This chain connects TRBV29-1 to TRBJ2-7, with 8 bases matching TRBD1. The CDR3 has 13 residues. The junction had 13 bases not matched to a gene; V was cut back by 6 bases and J by 9 bases. The germline V gene encodes CDR1 SQVTM and CDR2 ANQGSEA. DNA of the CDR3: TGCAGCGTAAGGGACAGGACCCCGAGGGGGCAGTACTTC. Its translation: CSVRDRTPRGQYF.

This chain links TRBV29-1 with TRBJ2-7; TRBD1 or TRBD2 may be the D gene (6 bases each). Looked up from germline, CDR1 is SQVTM and CDR2 is ANQGSEA. The V end was cut by 4 bases, the J end by 1 base, with 8 bases between. This CDR3 contains 12 residues. The CDR3 reads CSVGGASYEQYF. The CDR3 DNA reads as TGCAGCGTTGGGGGGGCATCCTACGAGCAGTACTTC.

The table lists this clonotype with a few counts. The chain carries TRBV30 and TRBJ1-2; TRBD1 matches 7 bases. The length of the CDR3 is 14 residues. The V gene end was trimmed by 0 bases and the J gene end by 2 bases; junction bases not matched to a gene: 3. Germline CDR1 GTSNPN, CDR2 SVGIG (reference sequence). CDR3 coding DNA: TGTGCCTGGAGTGTAAAACAGGGGAACTATGGCTACACCTTC. Amino acids: CAWSVKQGNYGYTF. Variable domain in full (rest from reference TRBV30 and TRBJ1-2): SQTIHQWPATLVQPVGSPLSLECTVEGTSNPNLYWYRQAAGRGLQLLFYSVGIGQISSEVPQNLSASRPQDRQFILSSKKLLLSDSGFYLCAWSVKQGNYGYTFGSGTRLTVV.

The sample holds a few counts of this clonotype. The V and J genes are TRBV7-2 and TRBJ2-5; 7 bases match TRBD1. With V trimmed by 5 bases and J by 1 base, 16 bases remained unmatched. The CDR3 is made up of 18 amino acids. Germline values: CDR1 SGHTA, CDR2 FQGNSA. The DNA for the CDR3 is TGTGCCAGCAGCCCTCCCAACCGGGACAGCCCAGCCCAAGAGACCCAGTACTTC. This gives the protein CASSPPNRDSPAQETQYF. Drawing the rest from reference TRBV7-2 and TRBJ2-5, the complete variable domain is GAGVSQSPSNKVTEKGKDVELRCDPISGHTALYWYRQSLGQGLEFLIYFQGNSAPDKSGLPSDRFSAERTGGSVSTLTIQRTQQEDSAVYLCASSPPNRDSPAQETQYFGPGTRLLVL.

This clonotype occurred many times. The V gene is TRBV9, the J gene TRBJ1-5; the D is unclear. V shed 0 bases and J shed 0 bases, with 7 bases lying between them. CDR3 length: 15 amino acids. Germline V gene lookup returns CDR1 SGDLS and CDR2 YYNGEE. Here the CDR3 reads CASSVAPDSNQPQHF. As DNA, the CDR3 is TGTGCCAGCAGCGTAGCCCCGGATAGCAATCAGCCCCAGCATTTT.

At least ten counts were recorded for this clonotype. The chain is built from TRBV19 and TRBJ2-3; the match to TRBD2 covers 9 bases. Per germline, CDR1 LNHDA and CDR2 SQIVND (reference sequence). This CDR3 has 14 residues. The J segment lost 5 bases and the V segment lost 7 bases, leaving 7 bases of the junction unmatched. CDR3 coding DNA: TGTGCCAGTACCGGCGGGGGGGCAGTAGATACGCAGTATTTT. It yields the protein CASTGGGAVDTQYF.

The chain links TRBV5-1 to TRBJ2-7, with 10 bases lining up with TRBD1. CDR1 is SGHRS, CDR2 YFSETQ, per germline. V lost 0 bases to trimming and J lost 3 bases; unmatched junction nucleotides: 3. The CDR3 runs to 15 residues. CDR3 nucleotide sequence: TGCGCCAGCAGCTTGGGGACAGGGGGTGGCTACGAGCAGTACTTC. Protein product: CASSLGTGGGYEQYF.

This clonotype was observed many times. A read error may explain this, as a much larger clone is one base away. V is TRBV29-1 and J is TRBJ1-2, with D perhaps TRBD1 (5 bases). The CDR3 is made up of 14 amino acids. Germline assignment: CDR1 SQVTM and CDR2 ANQGSEA. The CDR3 DNA follows: TGCAGCGTTGAGAAGCAGGGTACTAACTGTGGCTACACCTTC. It is translated as CSVEKQGTNCGYTF.

This clonotype was detected many times. The chain links TRBV12-3 or TRBV12-4 to TRBJ2-1, with 8 positions matching TRBD2. CDR3 length equals 13 residues. J gave up 7 bases and V 6 bases, and 5 bases lay outside the gene matches. The DNA of the CDR3 is TGTGCCAGCAGACTAGCGGCTAATAATGAGCAGTTCTTC. Translating gives CASRLAANNEQFF.

The chain links TRBV19 to TRBJ1-1, with 7 bases matching TRBD1. CDR1 is LNHDA and CDR2 is SQIVND in the germline V gene (reference sequence). V shed 3 bases and J 1 base; nucleotides not matched to a gene: 5. CDR3 length equals 15 residues. The CDR3 protein is CASSIGDRANTEAFF. Here the CDR3 DNA reads TGTGCCAGTAGTATTGGTGACAGGGCGAACACTGAAGCTTTCTTT.